A selection of T cell receptor beta chains follows, all from one sample in a study of T-cell reconstitution after alpha-beta-depleted transplantation in children. TCRdb itself ran the PCR reads through MiXCR, one entry per CDR3 protein. The sample consists of 600,000 to 700,000 distinct CDR3 sequences, about an eighth of them appearing once. The specimen comprised PBMCs, sampled before TCRalphabeta/CD19-depleted stem cell transplant. These receptors all come from a girl aged 2-10 years with congenital amegakaryocytic thrombocytopenia, due to receive a stem cell transplant. Both conserved end residues are part of each CDR3. The order of the fields is CDR3 length, V gene, D gene, clone size, J gene, CDR3 protein, CDR3 DNA. The D gene is left open where the match is weak. Rows give clone size only sometimes, using once, few, many, or a class for an expanded clone.

cdr3_length: 14
v_call: TRBV25-1
d_call: -
clone_size: many
j_call: TRBJ2-7
cdr3_aa: CASSEYGEGYEQYF
cdr3_nt: TGTGCCAGCAGTGAATATGGAGAGGGCTACGAGCAGTACTTC

cdr3_length: 14
v_call: TRBV10-3
d_call: TRBD1
clone_size: many
j_call: TRBJ1-1
cdr3_aa: CAISPGQAAPEAFF
cdr3_nt: TGTGCCATCAGTCCCGGACAGGCAGCCCCTGAAGCTTTCTTT

cdr3_length: 14
v_call: TRBV28
d_call: -
clone_size: many
j_call: TRBJ1-2
cdr3_aa: CASSSPERAGGYTF
cdr3_nt: TGTGCCAGCAGTTCCCCAGAGCGAGCGGGCGGCTACACCTTC

cdr3_length: 18
v_call: TRBV4-1
d_call: -
clone_size: many
j_call: TRBJ2-7
cdr3_aa: CASSQEGPGPLVSYEQYF
cdr3_nt: TGCGCCAGCAGCCAAGAGGGACCGGGACCCCTGGTTTCCTACGAGCAGTACTTC

cdr3_length: 11
v_call: TRBV15
d_call: -
clone_size: many
j_call: TRBJ2-5
cdr3_aa: CATSVEETQYF
cdr3_nt: TGTGCCACCAGCGTTGAAGAGACCCAGTACTTC

cdr3_length: 14
v_call: TRBV12-3/TRBV12-4
d_call: -
clone_size: many
j_call: TRBJ1-4
cdr3_aa: CASSWNTGDEKLFF
cdr3_nt: TGTGCCAGCAGTTGGAATACGGGGGATGAAAAACTGTTTTTT

cdr3_length: 14
v_call: TRBV20-1
d_call: TRBD2
clone_size: -
j_call: TRBJ2-7
cdr3_aa: CSARIRTSTYEQYF
cdr3_nt: TGCAGTGCTAGAATTAGGACTAGCACCTACGAGCAGTACTTC

cdr3_length: 17
v_call: TRBV7-9
d_call: -
clone_size: -
j_call: TRBJ2-7
cdr3_aa: CASSLFRGDYLFHEQYF
cdr3_nt: TGTGCCAGCAGCTTGTTCAGGGGGGACTACCTCTTTCACGAGCAGTACTTC

cdr3_length: 15
v_call: TRBV5-1
d_call: TRBD2
clone_size: few
j_call: TRBJ2-5
cdr3_aa: CASSPLAGLQETQYF
cdr3_nt: TGCGCCAGCAGCCCCCTAGCGGGACTCCAAGAGACCCAGTACTTC

cdr3_length: 12
v_call: TRBV20-1
d_call: -
clone_size: many
j_call: TRBJ1-1
cdr3_aa: CSASGVNTEAFF
cdr3_nt: TGCAGTGCCTCAGGTGTGAACACTGAAGCTTTCTTT

cdr3_length: 14
v_call: TRBV20-1
d_call: -
clone_size: few
j_call: TRBJ2-7
cdr3_aa: CSATLPGGIYEQYF
cdr3_nt: TGCAGTGCAACTCTACCTGGGGGTATCTACGAGCAGTACTTC

cdr3_length: 15
v_call: TRBV5-5
d_call: -
clone_size: -
j_call: TRBJ1-5
cdr3_aa: CASSFYTGPNQPQHF
cdr3_nt: TGTGCCAGCAGCTTTTACACAGGACCCAATCAGCCCCAGCATTTT

cdr3_length: 14
v_call: TRBV20-1
d_call: TRBD2
clone_size: many
j_call: TRBJ2-1
cdr3_aa: CSADPSGAYNEQFF
cdr3_nt: TGCAGTGCCGATCCTAGCGGGGCCTACAATGAGCAGTTCTTC

cdr3_length: 15
v_call: TRBV20-1
d_call: -
clone_size: many
j_call: TRBJ1-2
cdr3_aa: CSAREAGTMAGGYTF
cdr3_nt: TGCAGTGCTAGAGAAGCCGGTACTATGGCTGGCGGCTACACCTTC

cdr3_length: 16
v_call: TRBV27
d_call: -
clone_size: many
j_call: TRBJ2-7
cdr3_aa: CASSSLQVSLSYEQYF
cdr3_nt: TGTGCCAGCAGTTCTCTACAGGTTTCCCTCTCCTACGAGCAGTACTTC

cdr3_length: 16
v_call: TRBV6-5
d_call: TRBD2
clone_size: many
j_call: TRBJ2-7
cdr3_aa: CASRGLAGESPYEQYF
cdr3_nt: TGTGCCAGCAGGGGACTAGCGGGAGAATCGCCCTACGAGCAGTACTTC

cdr3_length: 14
v_call: TRBV5-5
d_call: -
clone_size: -
j_call: TRBJ2-1
cdr3_aa: CASSADSYYNEQFF
cdr3_nt: TGTGCCAGCAGCGCGGACAGCTACTACAATGAGCAGTTCTTC

cdr3_length: 14
v_call: TRBV20-1
d_call: TRBD2
clone_size: -
j_call: TRBJ2-1
cdr3_aa: CSATVAGAYNEQFF
cdr3_nt: TGCAGTGCTACCGTAGCGGGGGCCTACAATGAGCAGTTCTTC

cdr3_length: 16
v_call: TRBV29-1
d_call: -
clone_size: many
j_call: TRBJ2-1
cdr3_aa: CSVKAVGGRAYNEQFF
cdr3_nt: TGCAGCGTTAAGGCAGTTGGGGGGAGAGCCTACAATGAGCAGTTCTTC